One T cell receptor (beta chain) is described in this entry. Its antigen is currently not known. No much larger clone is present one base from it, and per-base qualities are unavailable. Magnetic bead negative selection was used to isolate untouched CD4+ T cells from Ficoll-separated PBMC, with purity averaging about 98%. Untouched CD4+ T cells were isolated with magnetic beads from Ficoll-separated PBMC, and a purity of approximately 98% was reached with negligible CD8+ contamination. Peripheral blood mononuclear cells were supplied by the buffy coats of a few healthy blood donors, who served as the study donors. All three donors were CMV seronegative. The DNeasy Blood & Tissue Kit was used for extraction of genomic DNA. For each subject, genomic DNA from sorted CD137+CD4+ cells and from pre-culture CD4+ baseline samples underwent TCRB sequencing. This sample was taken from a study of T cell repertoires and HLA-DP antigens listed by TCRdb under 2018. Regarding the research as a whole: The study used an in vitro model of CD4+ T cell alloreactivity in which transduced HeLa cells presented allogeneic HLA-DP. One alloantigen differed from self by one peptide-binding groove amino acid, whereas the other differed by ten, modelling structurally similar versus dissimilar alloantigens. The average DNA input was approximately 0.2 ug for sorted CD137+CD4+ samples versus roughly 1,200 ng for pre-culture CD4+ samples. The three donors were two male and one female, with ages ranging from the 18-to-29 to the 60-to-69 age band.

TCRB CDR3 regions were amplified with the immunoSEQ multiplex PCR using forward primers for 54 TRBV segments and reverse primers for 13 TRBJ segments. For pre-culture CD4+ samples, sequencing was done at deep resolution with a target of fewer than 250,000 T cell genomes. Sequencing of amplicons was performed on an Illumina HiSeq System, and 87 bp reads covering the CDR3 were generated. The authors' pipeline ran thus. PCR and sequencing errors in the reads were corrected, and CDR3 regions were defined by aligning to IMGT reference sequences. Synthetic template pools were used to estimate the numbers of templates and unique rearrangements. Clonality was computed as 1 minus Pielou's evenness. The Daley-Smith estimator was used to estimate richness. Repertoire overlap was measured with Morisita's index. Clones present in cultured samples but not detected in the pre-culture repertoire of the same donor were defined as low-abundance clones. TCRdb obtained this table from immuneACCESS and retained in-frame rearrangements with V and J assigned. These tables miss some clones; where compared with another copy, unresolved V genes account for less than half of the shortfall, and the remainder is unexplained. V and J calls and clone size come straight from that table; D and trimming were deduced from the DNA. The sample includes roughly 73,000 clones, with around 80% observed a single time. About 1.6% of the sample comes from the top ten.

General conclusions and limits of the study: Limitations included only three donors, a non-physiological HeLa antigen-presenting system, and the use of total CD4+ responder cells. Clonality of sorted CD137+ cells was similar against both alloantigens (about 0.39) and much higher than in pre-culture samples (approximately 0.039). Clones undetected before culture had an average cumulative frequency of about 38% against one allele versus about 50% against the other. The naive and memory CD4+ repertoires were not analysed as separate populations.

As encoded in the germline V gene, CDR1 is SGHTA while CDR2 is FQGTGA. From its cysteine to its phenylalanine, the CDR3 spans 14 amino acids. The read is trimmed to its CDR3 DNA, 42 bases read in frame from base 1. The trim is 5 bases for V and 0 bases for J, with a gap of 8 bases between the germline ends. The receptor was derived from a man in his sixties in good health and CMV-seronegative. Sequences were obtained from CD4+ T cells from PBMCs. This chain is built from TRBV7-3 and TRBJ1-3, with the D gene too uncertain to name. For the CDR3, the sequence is CASSPQPSGNTIYF. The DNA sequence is TGTGCCAGCAGCCCCCAGCCCTCTGGAAACACCATATATTTT.